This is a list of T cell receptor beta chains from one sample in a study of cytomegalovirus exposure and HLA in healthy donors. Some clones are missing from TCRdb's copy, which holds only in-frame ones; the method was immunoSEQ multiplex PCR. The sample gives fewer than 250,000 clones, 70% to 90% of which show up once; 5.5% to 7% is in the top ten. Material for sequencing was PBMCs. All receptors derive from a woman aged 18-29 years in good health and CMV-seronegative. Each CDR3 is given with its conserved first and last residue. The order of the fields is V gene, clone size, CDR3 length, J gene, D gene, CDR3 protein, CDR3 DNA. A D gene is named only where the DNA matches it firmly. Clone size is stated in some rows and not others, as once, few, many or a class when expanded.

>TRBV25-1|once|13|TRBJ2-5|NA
CASRRPLSETQYF
TGTGCCAGCAGACGTCCCCTTTCCGAGACCCAGTACTTC
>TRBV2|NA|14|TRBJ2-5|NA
CASLGAAPEETQYF
TGTGCCAGTTTGGGGGCGGCCCCCGAAGAGACCCAGTACTTC
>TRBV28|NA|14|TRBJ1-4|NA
CASSLGGLNEKLFF
TGTGCCAGCAGTCTGGGGGGGCTTAACGAAAAACTGTTTTTT
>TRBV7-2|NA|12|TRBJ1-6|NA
CASSFVNSPLHF
TGTGCCAGCAGCTTCGTGAATTCACCCCTCCACTTT
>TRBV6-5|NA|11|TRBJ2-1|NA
CASSYRSSRFF
TGTGCCAGCAGTTACAGGAGCTCAAGGTTCTTC
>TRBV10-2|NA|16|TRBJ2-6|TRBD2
CASSDAGDSGANVLTF
TGCGCCAGCAGTGACGCGGGGGATTCTGGGGCCAACGTCCTGACTTTC
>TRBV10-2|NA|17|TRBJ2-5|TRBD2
CASIPGLGRAEGETQYF
TGCGCCAGCATCCCCGGACTCGGGAGGGCCGAAGGGGAGACCCAGTACTTC
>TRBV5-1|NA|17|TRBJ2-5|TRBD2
CASTATLPGGARKTQYF
TGCGCCAGCACCGCTACCCTCCCGGGGGGGGCAAGAAAGACCCAGTACTTC
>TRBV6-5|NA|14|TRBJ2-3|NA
CASSSRSGRDTQYF
TGTGCCAGCAGTTCGAGATCGGGGCGGGATACGCAGTATTTT
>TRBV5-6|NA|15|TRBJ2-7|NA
CASSLGLGRAYEQYF
TGTGCCAGCAGCTTAGGTCTTGGCAGGGCCTACGAGCAGTACTTC
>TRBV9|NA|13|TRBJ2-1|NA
CASSVVGGAEQFF
TGTGCCAGCAGCGTAGTGGGGGGGGCGGAGCAGTTCTTC
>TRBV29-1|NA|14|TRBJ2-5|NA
CSVEPGQSLETQYF
TGCAGCGTTGAACCCGGACAAAGCCTAGAGACCCAGTACTTC
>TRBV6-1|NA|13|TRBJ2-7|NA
CASSSEVSYEQYF
TGTGCCAGCAGTAGTGAAGTCAGTTACGAGCAGTACTTC
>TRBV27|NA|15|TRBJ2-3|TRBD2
CASSSLAGSSDTQYF
TGTGCCAGCTCCTCACTAGCGGGAAGTTCAGATACGCAGTATTTT
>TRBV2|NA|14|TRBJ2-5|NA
CASSEGGAGETQYF
TGTGCCAGCAGTGAAGGGGGGGCGGGGGAGACCCAGTACTTC
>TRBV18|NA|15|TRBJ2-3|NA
CASSPPDPSTDTQYF
TGTGCCAGCTCACCACCGGACCCTAGCACAGATACGCAGTATTTT
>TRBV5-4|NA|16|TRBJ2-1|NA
CASNTAPDRSYNEQFF
TGTGCCAGCAACACCGCACCTGACCGCTCCTACAATGAGCAGTTCTTC
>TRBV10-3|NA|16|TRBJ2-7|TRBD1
CAIGTGDPRSSYEQYF
TGTGCCATAGGGACAGGTGACCCTAGGAGCTCCTACGAGCAGTACTTC
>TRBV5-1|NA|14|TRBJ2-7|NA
CASSLAARRYEQYF
TGCGCCAGCAGCTTGGCCGCCAGGCGTTACGAGCAGTACTTC
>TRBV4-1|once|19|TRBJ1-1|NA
CASSQDRRGRTQGNTEAFF
TGCGCCAGCAGCCAAGATCGCAGGGGAAGGACCCAGGGGAACACTGAAGCTTTCTTT
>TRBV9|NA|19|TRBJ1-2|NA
CASSVAVGASRGGNYGYTF
TGTGCCAGCAGCGTAGCGGTAGGAGCATCCAGAGGGGGAAACTATGGCTACACCTTC
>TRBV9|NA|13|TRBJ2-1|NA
CASSGGAYNEQFF
TGTGCCAGCAGCGGGGGGGCCTACAATGAGCAGTTCTTC
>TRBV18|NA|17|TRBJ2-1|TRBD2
CASSPRLAGGTYNEQFF
TGTGCCAGCTCACCCCGACTAGCGGGAGGGACCTACAATGAGCAGTTCTTC
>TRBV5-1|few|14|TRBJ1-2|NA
CASSRDAGVDGYTF
TGCGCCAGCAGCCGGGACGCAGGGGTGGATGGCTACACCTTC
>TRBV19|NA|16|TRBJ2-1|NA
CASSIETSLGGNEQFF
TGTGCCAGTAGTATAGAAACGAGCCTGGGCGGCAATGAGCAGTTCTTC
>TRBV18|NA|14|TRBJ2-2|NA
CASSPQRNTGELFF
TGTGCCAGCTCACCGCAACGGAACACCGGGGAGCTGTTTTTT
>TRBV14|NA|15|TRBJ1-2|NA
CASSQDLRTTYGYTF
TGTGCCAGCAGCCAAGATCTTAGGACCACCTATGGCTACACCTTC
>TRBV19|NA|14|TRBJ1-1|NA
CASSRGTFNTEAFF
TGTGCCAGTAGCCGCGGGACATTCAACACTGAAGCTTTCTTT
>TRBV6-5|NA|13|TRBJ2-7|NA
CASSYQGMYEQYF
TGTGCCAGCAGTTACCAGGGAATGTACGAGCAGTACTTC
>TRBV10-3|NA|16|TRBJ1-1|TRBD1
CAIKATGQGSNAEAFF
TGTGCCATCAAGGCGACGGGACAGGGGTCGAACGCTGAAGCTTTCTTT
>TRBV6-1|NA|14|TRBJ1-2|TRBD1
CASSTGTGNYGYTF
TGTGCCAGCAGTACCGGGACAGGGAACTATGGCTACACCTTC
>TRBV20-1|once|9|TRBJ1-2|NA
CSASSGYTF
TGCAGTGCTAGTAGTGGCTACACCTTC
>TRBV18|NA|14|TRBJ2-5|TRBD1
CASSPGTGEETQYF
TGTGCCAGCTCACCCGGGACAGGAGAGGAGACCCAGTACTTC
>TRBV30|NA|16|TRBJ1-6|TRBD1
CAWSGQGAGYNSPLHF
TGTGCCTGGAGTGGACAGGGGGCCGGCTATAATTCACCCCTCCACTTT
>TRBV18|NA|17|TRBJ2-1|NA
CASSPDRGGLLGRVQFF
TGTGCCAGCTCACCTGACAGGGGAGGGCTGCTTGGACGGGTGCAGTTCTTC
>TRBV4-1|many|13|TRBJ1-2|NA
CASSQDDWGGYTF
TGCGCCAGCAGCCAAGATGATTGGGGGGGCTACACCTTC
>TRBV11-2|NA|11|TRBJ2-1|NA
CASSSTAEQFF
TGTGCCAGCAGCTCGACCGCAGAGCAGTTCTTC
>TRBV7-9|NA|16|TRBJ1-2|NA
CASSLSGGQTSHGYTF
TGTGCCAGCAGCTTAAGTGGCGGGCAGACTAGCCATGGCTACACCTTC
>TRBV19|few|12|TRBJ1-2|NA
CASSIGLLGYTF
TGTGCCAGTAGTATAGGCTTACTTGGCTACACCTTC
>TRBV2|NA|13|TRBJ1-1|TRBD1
CASMGQGNTEAFF
TGTGCCAGCATGGGACAGGGGAACACTGAAGCTTTCTTT
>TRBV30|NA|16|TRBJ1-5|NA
CAWSVGGALSNQPQHF
TGTGCCTGGAGTGTTGGGGGGGCGCTTAGCAATCAGCCCCAGCATTTT
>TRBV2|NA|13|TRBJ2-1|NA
CASTLGGKDEQFF
TGTGCCAGCACCCTCGGGGGCAAGGATGAGCAGTTCTTC
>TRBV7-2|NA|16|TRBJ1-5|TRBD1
CASSPGGTYSNQPQHF
TGTGCCAGCAGCCCAGGGGGAACTTATAGCAATCAGCCCCAGCATTTT
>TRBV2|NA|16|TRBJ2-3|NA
CASSEDGGAKSDTQYF
TGTGCCAGCAGTGAAGATGGGGGCGCAAAATCAGATACGCAGTATTTT
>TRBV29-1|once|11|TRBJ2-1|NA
CSVERAGEQFF
TGCAGCGTTGAGAGGGCGGGTGAGCAGTTCTTC
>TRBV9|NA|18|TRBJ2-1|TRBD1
CASSVLPPGTGVYNEQFF
TGTGCCAGCAGCGTACTTCCTCCCGGGACAGGGGTCTACAATGAGCAGTTCTTC
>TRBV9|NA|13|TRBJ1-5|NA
CASSVGVRQPQHF
TGTGCCAGCAGCGTCGGGGTTCGGCAGCCCCAGCATTTT
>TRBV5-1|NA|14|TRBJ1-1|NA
CASSAGTLEREAFF
TGCGCCAGCAGCGCCGGGACCCTCGAACGTGAAGCTTTCTTT
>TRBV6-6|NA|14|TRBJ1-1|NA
CASVYGGVNTEAFF
TGTGCCAGCGTATACGGGGGGGTGAACACTGAAGCTTTCTTT
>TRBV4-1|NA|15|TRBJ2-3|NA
CASSQEFEYTDTQYF
TGCGCCAGCAGCCAAGAATTCGAATACACAGATACGCAGTATTTT
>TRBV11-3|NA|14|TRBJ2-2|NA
CASSSQGNTGELFF
TGTGCCAGCAGCTCCCAGGGGAACACCGGGGAGCTGTTTTTT
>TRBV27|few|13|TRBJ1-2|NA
CASSLKGFGGYTF
TGTGCCAGCAGTTTGAAGGGTTTTGGAGGCTACACCTTC
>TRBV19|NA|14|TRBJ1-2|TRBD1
CASTEDRRWEGYTF
TGTGCCAGCACCGAGGACAGGAGGTGGGAGGGCTACACCTTC
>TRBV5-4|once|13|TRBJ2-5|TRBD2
CASSPGLEETQYF
TGTGCCAGCAGCCCAGGACTAGAAGAGACCCAGTACTTC